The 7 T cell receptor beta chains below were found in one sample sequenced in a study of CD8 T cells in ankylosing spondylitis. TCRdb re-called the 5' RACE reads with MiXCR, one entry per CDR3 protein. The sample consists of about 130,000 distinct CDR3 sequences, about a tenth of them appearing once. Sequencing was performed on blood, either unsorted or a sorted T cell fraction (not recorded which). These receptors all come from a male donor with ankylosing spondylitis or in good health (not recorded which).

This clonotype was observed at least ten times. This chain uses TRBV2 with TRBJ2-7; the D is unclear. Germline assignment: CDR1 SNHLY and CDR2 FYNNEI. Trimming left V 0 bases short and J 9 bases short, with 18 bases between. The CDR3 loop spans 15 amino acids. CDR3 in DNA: TGTGCCAGCAGTGAAGCGCTTCCGAGCACTCGCATGCAGTACTTC. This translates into CASSEALPSTRMQYF.

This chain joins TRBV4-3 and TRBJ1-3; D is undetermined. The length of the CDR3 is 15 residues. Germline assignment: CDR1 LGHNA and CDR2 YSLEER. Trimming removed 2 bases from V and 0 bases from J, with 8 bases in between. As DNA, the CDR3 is TGCGCCAGCAGCCAACGGTATAGCTCTGGAAACACCATATATTTT. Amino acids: CASSQRYSSGNTIYF.

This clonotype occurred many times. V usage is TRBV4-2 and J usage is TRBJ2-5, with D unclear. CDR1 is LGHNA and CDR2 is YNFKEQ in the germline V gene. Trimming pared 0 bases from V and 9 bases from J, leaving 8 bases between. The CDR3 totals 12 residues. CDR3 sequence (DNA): TGTGCCAGCAGCCAAGATCGGGTGGCCCAGTACTTC. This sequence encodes CASSQDRVAQYF.

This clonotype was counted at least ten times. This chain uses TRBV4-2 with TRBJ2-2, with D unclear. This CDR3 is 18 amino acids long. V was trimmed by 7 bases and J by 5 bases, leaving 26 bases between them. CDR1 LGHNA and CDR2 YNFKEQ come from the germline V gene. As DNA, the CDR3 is TGTGCCAGCACTATCATACGCGCTGGGATGGAGTTAACCGGGGAGCTGTTTTTT. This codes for CASTIIRAGMELTGELFF.

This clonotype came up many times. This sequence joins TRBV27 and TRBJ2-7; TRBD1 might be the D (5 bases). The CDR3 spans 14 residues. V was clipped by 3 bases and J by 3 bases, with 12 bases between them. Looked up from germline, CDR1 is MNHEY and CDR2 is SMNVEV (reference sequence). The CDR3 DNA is TGTGCCAGCAGTTTGGACAACCGAATCTACGAGCAGTACTTC. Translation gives CASSLDNRIYEQYF.

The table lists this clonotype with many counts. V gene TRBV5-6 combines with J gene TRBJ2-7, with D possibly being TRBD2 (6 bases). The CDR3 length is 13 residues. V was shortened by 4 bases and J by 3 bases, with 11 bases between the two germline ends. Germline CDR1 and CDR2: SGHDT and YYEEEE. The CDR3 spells CASSPMGGYEQYF. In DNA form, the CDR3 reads TGTGCCAGCAGCCCAATGGGAGGCTACGAGCAGTACTTC.

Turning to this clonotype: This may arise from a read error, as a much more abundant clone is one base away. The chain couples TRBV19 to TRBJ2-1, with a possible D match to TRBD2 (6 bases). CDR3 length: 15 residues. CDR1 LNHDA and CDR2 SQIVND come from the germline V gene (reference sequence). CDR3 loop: CASSIVGTQYNAQFF. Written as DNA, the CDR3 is TGTGCCAGTAGTATAGTAGGGACTCAATACAATGCGCAGTTCTTC.